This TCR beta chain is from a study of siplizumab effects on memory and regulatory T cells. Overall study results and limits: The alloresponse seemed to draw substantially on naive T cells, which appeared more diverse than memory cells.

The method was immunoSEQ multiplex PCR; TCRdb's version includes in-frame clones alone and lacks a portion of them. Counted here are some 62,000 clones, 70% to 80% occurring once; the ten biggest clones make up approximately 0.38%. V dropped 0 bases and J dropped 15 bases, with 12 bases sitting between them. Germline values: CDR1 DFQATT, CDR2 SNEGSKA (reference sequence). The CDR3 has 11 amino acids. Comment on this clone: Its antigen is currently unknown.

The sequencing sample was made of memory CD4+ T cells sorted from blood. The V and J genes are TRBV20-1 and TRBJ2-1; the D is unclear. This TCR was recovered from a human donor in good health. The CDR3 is CSARDTNLVFF. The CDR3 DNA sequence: TGCAGTGCTAGAGACACCAATCTTGTGTTCTTC.